A single sample is the source of the 18 T cell receptor beta chains below, sequenced in a study of shared clonotypes between healthy human individuals. Sequenced by immunoSEQ multiplex PCR; TCRdb stores in-frame clones only, minus some. In the table there are some 1.1 million clones, approximately 75% of which are singletons. The specimen sequenced was memory CD4+ T cells from PBMCs. Specified subset: CD45RA-negative fraction. The receptors originated from a man aged 18 to 29 in good health. Some clones in this sample may be carry-over from other donors' samples.

This clone was seen a few times. CDR3 nucleotide sequence: TGCGCCAGCAGCTTGGATGCGGCAGTTAGGGCTGAAGCTTTCTTT. Translation: CASSLDAAVRAEAFF. This sequence joins TRBV5-1 and TRBJ1-1; no clear D. Germline V lookup: CDR1 SGHRS, CDR2 YFSETQ. The germline V and J ends were trimmed by 0 bases and 6 bases, with 15 bases remaining between them. The CDR3 totals 15 residues.

The genes are TRBV25-1 and TRBJ2-1, with TRBD1 identical over 12 bases. The CDR3 extends over 14 amino acids. Per the germline V gene, CDR1 is MGHDK and CDR2 is SYGVNS. V was pared by 8 bases and J by 8 bases, with 7 bases of the junction left unmatched. The CDR3 loop is CASAGTGGRDEQFF. In DNA, the CDR3 is TGTGCCAGCGCCGGGACAGGGGGCAGGGATGAGCAGTTCTTC.

The rearrangement links TRBV28 to TRBJ2-7; D remains unclear. CDR3 size: 12 residues. V shed 2 bases and J shed 7 bases, with 9 bases lying between them. Per the germline V gene, CDR1 is MDHEN and CDR2 is SYDVKM. The CDR3 DNA sequence: TGTGCCAGCAGTTTAACCGGCCAAGAGCAGTACTTC. It is translated as CASSLTGQEQYF.

V usage is TRBV11-2 and J usage is TRBJ1-1; D unclear. V was clipped by 1 base and J by 4 bases, with 10 bases between them. This CDR3 has 14 amino acids. The germline CDR1 and CDR2 sequences are SGHAT and FQNNGV. The CDR3 DNA sequence: TGTGCCAGCAGCTTAGGGGCAGCGGGCACTGAAGCTTTCTTT. This translates into CASSLGAAGTEAFF.

V is TRBV5-1 and J is TRBJ2-7, with 7 bases matching TRBD2. Trimming took 0 bases from V and 5 from J; bases not matched to a gene: 11. From germline, CDR1 is SGHRS and CDR2 YFSETQ. The CDR3 is 16 residues long. CDR3 loop: CASSLGPTGTINEQYF. CDR3 sequence (DNA): TGCGCCAGCAGCTTGGGCCCAACCGGGACTATTAACGAGCAGTACTTC.

This chain links TRBV5-1 with TRBJ2-1; D possibly corresponds to TRBD2 (6 bases). Germline V CDR1 and CDR2: SGHRS, YFSETQ. The germline V and J ends were trimmed by 4 bases and 4 bases, with 12 bases remaining between them. The CDR3 runs 14 residues. The CDR3 sequence is CASSPGEAYNEQFF. The CDR3, as DNA: TGCGCCAGCAGCCCCGGGGAGGCGTACAATGAGCAGTTCTTC.

This chain uses TRBV4-3 with TRBJ2-7; 7 nucleotides match TRBD1. CDR3 length: 15 amino acids. Per germline, CDR1 LGHNA and CDR2 YSLEER. V dropped 5 bases and J dropped 0; count of bases not matched to a gene: 7. CDR3 region: CASSWDRRHSYEQYF. The CDR3 region has the DNA TGCGCCAGCAGCTGGGACAGAAGACACTCCTACGAGCAGTACTTC.

The chain is built from TRBV15 and TRBJ1-2, with TRBD1 matching over 8 bases. CDR1 is LNHNV, CDR2 YYDKDF, per germline (reference sequence). Trimming at V came to 8 bases and at J to 7 bases, leaving 15 bases not matched to a gene. CDR3 length: 15 amino acids. CDR3 residues: CATEGADRGRSGYTF. The CDR3 nucleotides read TGTGCCACCGAAGGGGCCGACAGGGGCCGGAGTGGCTACACCTTC.

This clone has a handful of counts. The chain combines TRBV7-9 with TRBJ2-2, with D unclear. V was cut by 4 bases and J by 5 bases, with 14 bases left in between. Germline lookup yields CDR1 SEHNR and CDR2 FQNEAQ (reference sequence). This CDR3 has 15 amino acids. CDR3 sequence reads: CASSSAASGTGELFF. Written as DNA, the CDR3 is TGTGCCAGCAGCTCCGCCGCCTCCGGGACCGGGGAGCTGTTTTTT.

The J gene is TRBJ2-7, the V gene TRBV2, with a possible D match to TRBD2 (6 bases). V was clipped by 7 bases and J by 5 bases, with 12 bases between them. Per germline, CDR1 SNHLY and CDR2 FYNNEI. The CDR3 contains 12 residues. As DNA, the CDR3 is TGTGCCAGCACCTATACGGGGGACGAGCAGTACTTC. Translating it yields CASTYTGDEQYF. Complete variable domain (other parts from reference TRBV2 and TRBJ2-7): EPEVTQTPSHQVTQMGQEVILRCVPISNHLYFYWYRQILGQKVEFLVSFYNNEISEKSEIFDDQFSVERPDGSNFTLKIRSTKLEDSAMYFCASTYTGDEQYFGPGTRLTVT.

The chain uses TRBV2 and TRBJ1-1; D uncertain. CDR3 length: 13 residues. V shed 5 bases and J shed 8 bases, with 15 bases lying between them. Germline loops: CDR1 SNHLY, CDR2 FYNNEI. The CDR3 here is CASSSEVRVEAFF. CDR3 coding DNA: TGTGCCAGCAGTTCAGAGGTGAGGGTCGAAGCTTTCTTT.

Here the CDR3 reads CASSLGTGYNEKLFF. CDR3 DNA: TGCGCCAGCAGCCTAGGGACAGGGTATAATGAAAAACTGTTTTTT. The chain combines TRBV5-1 with TRBJ1-4; TRBD1 matches 9 bases. Looked up from germline, CDR1 is SGHRS and CDR2 is YFSETQ. V trimming: 4 bases; J trimming: 4 bases; junction bases outside the gene matches: 5. The CDR3 covers 15 residues. The full variable domain, its missing parts supplied by reference TRBV5-1 and TRBJ1-4, is KAGVTQTPRYLIKTRGQQVTLSCSPISGHRSVSWYQQTPGQGLQFLFEYFSETQRNKGNFPGRFSGRQFSNSRSEMNVSTLELGDSALYLCASSLGTGYNEKLFFGSGTQLSVL.

The chain joins TRBV5-1 to TRBJ1-1; TRBD1 is a possible D gene (6 bases). Germline-derived CDR1 and CDR2 are SGHRS and YFSETQ. The length of the CDR3 is 15 residues. V shed 4 bases and J shed 5 bases, with 18 bases lying between them. CDR3 amino acids: CASSQLTGSVTEAFF. Written as DNA, the CDR3 is TGCGCCAGCAGCCAACTAACAGGGTCGGTAACTGAAGCTTTCTTT. The variable domain in full, completed from reference TRBV5-1 and TRBJ1-1, reads KAGVTQTPRYLIKTRGQQVTLSCSPISGHRSVSWYQQTPGQGLQFLFEYFSETQRNKGNFPGRFSGRQFSNSRSEMNVSTLELGDSALYLCASSQLTGSVTEAFFGQGTRLTVV.

The CDR3 nucleotides read TGCGCCAGCGGGCCACCACTTACAGGGGTATGCTATGGCTACACCTTC. It is translated as CASGPPLTGVCYGYTF. V usage is TRBV23-1 and J usage is TRBJ1-2, with 7 bases lining up with TRBD1. TRBV23-1 is noted as an ORF with a role that remains uncertain. This CDR3 is 16 amino acids long. V gave up 8 bases and J gave up 4 bases; unmatched junction bases: 16.

The chain combines TRBV29-1 with TRBJ2-2, with unresolved D. This CDR3 region has 11 residues. The V gene lost 7 bases and the J gene lost 6 bases, with 9 bases spanning the gap. In germline, CDR1 is SQVTM, CDR2 ANQGSEA. CDR3 DNA sequence: TGCAGCGCGTCAGATGCCGGGGAGCTGTTTTTT. It specifies CSASDAGELFF.

In this sample, this clone turned up a few times. The J gene is TRBJ2-7, the V gene TRBV14, with 7 bases fitting TRBD2. The germline V gene encodes CDR1 SGHDN and CDR2 FVKESK. The CDR3 contains 14 residues. Losses at the gene ends were 2 bases for V and 7 bases for J; bases not matched to a gene: 8. CDR3 amino acids: CASSQTSAAQEQYF. CDR3 in DNA: TGTGCCAGCAGCCAAACTAGCGCCGCCCAGGAGCAGTACTTC.

The chain joins TRBV19 to TRBJ2-7; TRBD2 matches at 8 bases. After removal of 6 bases from V and 3 bases from J, the junction contained 16 bases not matched to a gene. The CDR3 length is 17 residues. Germline loops: CDR1 LNHDA, CDR2 SQIVND (reference sequence). CDR3 sequence (DNA): TGTGCCAGTAGCCGCCCTGCAGGGTCACGGGAGGGCTACGAGCAGTACTTC. Its translation: CASSRPAGSREGYEQYF.

The chain has TRBV19 and TRBJ2-3; possibly TRBD1 for D (6 bases). This CDR3 comprises 14 residues. From germline, CDR1 is LNHDA and CDR2 SQIVND (reference sequence). V lost 5 bases and J lost 2, with 11 bases in between. The CDR3, as DNA: TGTGCCAGTAGTCCAGGGACATACACAGATACGCAGTATTTT. Its translation: CASSPGTYTDTQYF.